This is a list of T cell receptor beta chains from one sample in a study of blood T cells in healthy people across ages. TCRdb processed the 5' RACE reads anew with MiXCR; each CDR3 protein has one entry. The repertoire holds about 570,000 distinct CDR3 sequences, with roughly 28% as singletons. The sequenced material came from blood. These receptors all come from a woman aged 70 to 79 in good health. Both conserved end residues are part of each CDR3. A D gene is named only where the DNA matches it firmly. Size tells how often a clone was seen (once, few, many) or the class of an expanded clone, and some rows leave it out.

j_call: TRBJ1-2
d_call: NA
clone_size: NA
v_call: TRBV5-1
cdr3_nt: TGCGCCAGCAGCTTGGATGGGACAAATGGCTACACCTTC
cdr3_aa: CASSLDGTNGYTF

j_call: TRBJ2-2
d_call: NA
clone_size: NA
v_call: TRBV7-2
cdr3_nt: TGTGCCAGCAGCTTAGCGTTCAGCACCGGGGAGCTGTTTTTT
cdr3_aa: CASSLAFSTGELFF

j_call: TRBJ2-1
d_call: TRBD2
clone_size: few
v_call: TRBV20-1
cdr3_nt: TGCAGTGCCCAGGGACTAGCGGTTGGGGAGCAGTTCTTC
cdr3_aa: CSAQGLAVGEQFF

j_call: TRBJ2-7
d_call: NA
clone_size: many
v_call: TRBV12-3/TRBV12-4
cdr3_nt: TGTGCCAGCAGTTTGACCGGGACATGGAAATACGAGCAGTACTTC
cdr3_aa: CASSLTGTWKYEQYF

j_call: TRBJ2-1
d_call: NA
clone_size: few
v_call: TRBV6-1
cdr3_nt: TGTGCCAGCAGCCCTAGCATGCATGAGCAGTTCTTC
cdr3_aa: CASSPSMHEQFF

j_call: TRBJ2-7
d_call: TRBD2
clone_size: few
v_call: TRBV7-2
cdr3_nt: TGTGCCAGCAGCTTGGGAGCGGGGGGAGGGTACGAGCAGTACTTC
cdr3_aa: CASSLGAGGGYEQYF

j_call: TRBJ2-7
d_call: NA
clone_size: NA
v_call: TRBV4-2
cdr3_nt: TGTGCCAGCAGCCAGCACATAGAGATGTCCTACGAGCAGTACTTC
cdr3_aa: CASSQHIEMSYEQYF

j_call: TRBJ2-7
d_call: NA
clone_size: few
v_call: TRBV7-2
cdr3_nt: TGTGCCAGCAGGGTAGGGTACGAGCAGTACTTC
cdr3_aa: CASRVGYEQYF

j_call: TRBJ2-4
d_call: NA
clone_size: few
v_call: TRBV14
cdr3_nt: TGTGCCAGCAGCCAATTGGGGGCCAAAAACATTCAGTACTTC
cdr3_aa: CASSQLGAKNIQYF

j_call: TRBJ2-1
d_call: TRBD1
clone_size: NA
v_call: TRBV3-1
cdr3_nt: TGTGCCAGCAGCCAAGGGACAGGGAAATGGTTC
cdr3_aa: CASSQGTGKWF

j_call: TRBJ1-1
d_call: TRBD1
clone_size: NA
v_call: TRBV10-3
cdr3_nt: TGTGCCATCAGGGGACAGGGTAACACTGAAGCTTTCTTT
cdr3_aa: CAIRGQGNTEAFF

j_call: TRBJ2-5
d_call: NA
clone_size: few
v_call: TRBV5-1
cdr3_nt: TGCGCCAGCAGCCCGCGGGTCAGGGACCAAGAGACCCAGTACTTC
cdr3_aa: CASSPRVRDQETQYF

j_call: TRBJ2-3
d_call: TRBD2
clone_size: many
v_call: TRBV2
cdr3_nt: TGTGCCAGCAGGGGACTAGCGGGGGGGCCAGGTACGCAGTATTTT
cdr3_aa: CASRGLAGGPGTQYF

j_call: TRBJ2-1
d_call: TRBD2
clone_size: NA
v_call: TRBV29-1
cdr3_nt: TGCAGCGTTGAAGGGCTAGCGGGTTGGTATGAGCAGTTCTTC
cdr3_aa: CSVEGLAGWYEQFF